Each of the 22 T cell receptor beta chains below was sequenced from the same sample in a study of regulatory T cells in long-lasting Graves disease. For TCR beta, libraries came from iRepertoire HTBI primers and Arm-PCR of CDR3 regions. A single record per CDR3 protein comes from TCRdb applying MiXCR to the multiplex PCR reads. Among 680,000 or so distinct CDR3 sequences, about 15% were seen once, and the ten largest hold around a sixth. The time point: newly diagnosed GD, antithyroid drugs for less than 3 months. PBMCs were the source of the RNA used for TCR sequencing. These records were also assigned to another study, of T cells in Graves' hyperthyroidism and ophthalmopathy.

Specimen: peripheral blood mononuclear cells (PBMCs), collected at new diagnosis, from a patient treated with antithyroid drugs. The origin of the receptors is a woman aged 25 to 39 with Graves disease.

In this sample, this clonotype turned up many times. The chain couples TRBV27 to TRBJ2-3; 7 positions agree with TRBD1. Germline CDR1 reads MNHEY; CDR2 reads SMNVEV (reference sequence). The length of the CDR3 is 14 residues. J lost 0 bases, V lost 4 bases, and 1 base had no gene match. The chain's CDR3 is CASSWGQSTDTQYF. In nucleotides, the CDR3 is TGTGCCAGCAGTTGGGGACAGAGCACAGATACGCAGTATTTT.

This clonotype was seen a handful of times. The chain uses TRBV6-1 and TRBJ1-1; 7 bases are shared with TRBD1. J was trimmed by 0 bases and V by 6 bases; bases with no gene match: 7. The CDR3 runs to 15 residues. The germline gives CDR1 MNHNS, CDR2 SASEGT. The CDR3 here is CASRPSTGLNTEAFF. CDR3 DNA: TGTGCCAGCAGGCCTTCGACAGGGCTGAACACTGAAGCTTTCTTT.

The chain carries TRBV5-1 and TRBJ1-5; 10 nucleotides align to TRBD1. CDR1 and CDR2 (germline): SGHRS, YFSETQ. The ends lost 5 bases at V and 6 bases at J; junction bases unmatched: 8. The CDR3 spans 15 residues. The CDR3 loop is CASSYTTGGGQPQHF. DNA for the CDR3: TGCGCCAGCAGTTATACGACAGGGGGCGGTCAGCCCCAGCATTTT.

Concerning this clonotype: A much larger clone differs from this one at a single base, so this may be a read error. The rearrangement links TRBV7-9 to TRBJ2-2; a weak D match, TRBD2 (5 bases). The CDR3 covers 15 residues. Germline V gene sequence: CDR1 SEHNR, CDR2 FQNEAQ (reference sequence). CDR3 protein: CASSPTRSPTGELLF. In nucleotides, the CDR3 is TGTGCCAGCAGCCCGACCCGCAGCCCCACCGGGGAGCTGCTTTTT.

V and J are TRBV12-3 or TRBV12-4 and TRBJ1-5; TRBD1 matches 7 bases. V was clipped by 8 bases and J by 3 bases; unmatched bases: 4. The CDR3 contains 13 residues. The CDR3 nucleotides read TGTGCCAGCGGACAGGCCGACAATCAGCCCCAGCATTTT. It yields the protein CASGQADNQPQHF.

In its sample, this clonotype was seen a few times. The genes are TRBV6-1 and TRBJ2-1, with D maybe TRBD1 (5 bases). This CDR3 is built from 14 residues. In germline, CDR1 is MNHNS, CDR2 SASEGT. The V and J ends lost 7 bases and 2 bases respectively, with 12 bases between them. The CDR3 loop reads CASNKQGPYNEQFF. For the CDR3, the DNA is TGTGCCAGCAACAAGCAGGGCCCCTACAATGAGCAGTTCTTC.

The chain is built from TRBV15 and TRBJ1-5; D unresolved. V was shortened by 0 bases and J by 4 bases, with 10 bases between the two germline ends. The CDR3 has 15 residues. From germline, CDR1 is LNHNV and CDR2 YYDKDF (reference sequence). CDR3 in DNA: TGTGCCACCAGCAGAGATTCGTGGATGAATCAGCCCCAGCATTTT. It is translated as CATSRDSWMNQPQHF.

This clonotype was seen a few times. The chain recombines TRBV29-1 with TRBJ2-2, with TRBD1 as a possible D gene (6 bases). Trimming took off 6 bases at V and 7 bases at J, with 12 bases between the two ends. The germline V gene encodes CDR1 SQVTM and CDR2 ANQGSEA. The CDR3 has 12 amino acids. CDR3 sequence (DNA): TGCAGCGTATACACAGGGATCGGGGAGCTGTTTTTT. Translated, it gives CSVYTGIGELFF.

This chain connects TRBV30 to TRBJ2-1; D gene uncertain. V lost 2 bases and J lost 9, with 14 bases in between. This CDR3 has 13 residues. From germline, CDR1 is GTSNPN and CDR2 SVGIG (reference sequence). The CDR3 spells CAWSPWADGEQFF. The CDR3 region has the DNA TGTGCCTGGAGTCCGTGGGCCGACGGTGAGCAGTTCTTC.

There are many counts of this clonotype. The CDR3 protein is CASSLPPGEAADEQYF. CDR3 DNA sequence: TGTGCCAGCAGTTTACCCCCAGGGGAGGCAGCGGACGAGCAGTACTTC. This sequence joins TRBV28 and TRBJ2-7; D possibly uses TRBD1 or TRBD2 (6 bases each). Germline V CDR1 and CDR2: MDHEN, SYDVKM. There are 16 residues in the CDR3. The ends were cut back, 2 bases at V and 5 bases at J, with 19 bases in the middle.

This chain uses TRBV27 with TRBJ1-5; 8 bases align to TRBD1. Losses at the gene ends were 5 bases for V and 5 bases for J; bases not matched to a gene: 8. The length of the CDR3 is 15 residues. CDR1 is MNHEY and CDR2 is SMNVEV in the germline V gene (reference sequence). The chain's CDR3 is CASSLTGQGYQPQHF. CDR3 nucleotides: TGTGCCAGCAGTCTCACAGGACAGGGATATCAGCCCCAGCATTTT.

This clonotype was recorded many times. The chain employs TRBV6-1 and TRBJ2-1; TRBD1 aligns across 7 bases. This CDR3 is 15 amino acids long. Looked up from germline, CDR1 is MNHNS and CDR2 is SASEGT. V was pared by 1 base and J by 2 bases, with 2 bases of the junction left unmatched. CDR3 in amino acids: CASSEETGTYNEQFF. The CDR3 DNA reads as TGTGCCAGCAGTGAAGAGACAGGGACCTACAATGAGCAGTTCTTC.

This clonotype was seen repeatedly, ten times or more. The CDR3 region is CASSTRGSTEAFF. The CDR3 coding sequence is TGTGCCAGCAGCACTCGGGGAAGCACTGAAGCTTTCTTT. The rearrangement joins TRBV7-8 to TRBJ1-1; D is unclear. With 5 bases removed from V and 4 bases from J, the gap between germline ends came to 11 bases. CDR1 is SGHVS, CDR2 FQNEAQ, per germline. The CDR3 covers 13 residues.

This clonotype was seen repeatedly, ten times or more. The rearrangement uses TRBV7-2 and TRBJ1-1; the D gene is possibly TRBD1 (6 bases). Trimming shortened V by 5 bases and J by 6 bases, and 19 bases separated the two germline ends. CDR3 length equals 15 residues. CDR1 is SGHTA and CDR2 is FQGNSA in the germline V gene. The CDR3 is CASSLVRQVGAEAFF. Here the CDR3 DNA reads TGTGCCAGCAGCCTCGTAAGACAGGTTGGGGCTGAAGCTTTCTTT.

This clonotype was recorded at least ten times. V is TRBV7-2 and J is TRBJ1-1; no clear D gene. Trimming cost V 5 bases and J 3 bases, with 13 bases left between them. Per germline, CDR1 SGHTA and CDR2 FQGNSA. There are 14 residues in the CDR3. In nucleotides, the CDR3 is TGTGCCAGCAGCCCGTCCGGTGTGGACACTGAAGCTTTCTTT. Translating gives CASSPSGVDTEAFF.

This clonotype was seen only a few times. V and J are TRBV7-2 and TRBJ2-7; D not certain. Germline values: CDR1 SGHTA, CDR2 FQGNSA. This CDR3 is built from 13 residues. V lost 2 bases and J lost 2, with 7 bases in between. The CDR3 DNA follows: TGTGCCAGCAGCTTATTGCGAACCTACGAGCAGTACTTC. It is translated as CASSLLRTYEQYF.

The V and J genes are TRBV6-5 and TRBJ1-2; D possibly corresponds to TRBD1 (6 bases). Germline V gives CDR1 MNHEY, CDR2 SVGAGI. V lost 3 bases to trimming and J lost 8 bases, with 16 bases between them. The length of the CDR3 is 14 residues. The CDR3 region has the DNA TGTGCCAGCAGTTATGTGGCAGGGGTTTGGGGCTACACCTTC. It yields the protein CASSYVAGVWGYTF.

This clonotype was counted only a few times. The chain is built from TRBV3-1 and TRBJ2-5; 8 bases agree with TRBD2. V lost 4 bases to trimming and J lost 0 bases; unmatched junction nucleotides: 7. Germline CDR1 and CDR2: LGHDT and YNNKEL (reference sequence). This CDR3 spans 16 amino acids. Here the CDR3 DNA reads TGTGCCAGCAGCCCCCGGGCTAGCGGGTACCAAGAGACCCAGTACTTC. Translated: CASSPRASGYQETQYF.

This clonotype was detected a few times. The gene calls are TRBV4-1 and TRBJ2-3; TRBD1 matches at 8 bases. This CDR3 has 16 amino acids. Looked up from germline, CDR1 is MGHRA and CDR2 is YSYEKL. V trimming: 4 bases; J trimming: 0 bases; junction bases outside the gene matches: 6. The CDR3 loop is CASSPKQGVSTDTQYF. CDR3 sequence (DNA): TGCGCCAGCAGCCCGAAACAGGGGGTAAGCACAGATACGCAGTATTTT.

This clonotype was seen at least ten times. The V call is TRBV5-1, the J call TRBJ1-2; 7 bases are shared with TRBD1. After removal of 0 bases from V and 0 bases from J, the junction contained 2 bases not matched to a gene. There are 15 residues in the CDR3. The germline V gene encodes CDR1 SGHRS and CDR2 YFSETQ. The CDR3 sequence is CASSLGQGANYGYTF. Here the CDR3 DNA reads TGCGCCAGCAGCTTGGGACAGGGAGCTAACTATGGCTACACCTTC.

This clonotype was counted ten times or more. The rearrangement joins TRBV20-1 to TRBJ2-5, with D maybe TRBD2 (7 bases). This CDR3 region has 15 residues. CDR1 and CDR2 from the germline V gene are DFQATT and SNEGSKA (reference sequence). Trimming pared 0 bases from V and 0 bases from J, leaving 11 bases between. CDR3 coding DNA: TGCAGTGCTAGAGATGGGGGGGCGTACCAAGAGACCCAGTACTTC. Translated: CSARDGGAYQETQYF.

This clonotype was found many times. This chain uses TRBV6-1 with TRBJ2-7; 7 positions agree with TRBD2. With 4 bases clipped from V and 12 bases from J, the junction kept 21 bases outside the gene matches. The CDR3 has 16 residues. In germline, CDR1 is MNHNS, CDR2 SASEGT. This chain's CDR3 is CASSAVSAGVRVSRYF. In DNA form, the CDR3 reads TGTGCCAGCAGTGCGGTATCCGCGGGAGTCCGTGTGAGTCGGTACTTC.